This TCR beta chain was documented in a study of blood T cell repertoires in COVID-19. About the study: The samples span acute and convalescent COVID-19 from the United States, Italy and Spain.

Looked up from germline, CDR1 is SGHVS and CDR2 is FQNEAQ. This CDR3 spans 15 amino acids. Participants' own reports of clinical history determined their cohort assignment. Some clones are missing from TCRdb's copy, which holds only in-frame ones; the method was immunoSEQ multiplex PCR. The table lists approximately 240,000 clones, 75% to 95% of them singletons. Remarks on this clone: The junction and the germline gene differ at one end; a read error may be behind it.

The clonotype comes from a woman aged 18-29 years who had recovered from COVID-19. Sequencing used PBMCs or T cells enriched from blood (not recorded which). J is TRBJ1-3 and V is TRBV7-8, with TRBD1 as a possible D gene (5 bases). In nucleotides, the CDR3 is TGTGCCAGCAGATTAGGACACCTCTCTGGAAACACCATATATTTT. It specifies CASRLGHLSGNTIYF.